A selection of T cell receptor beta chains follows, all from one sample in a study of blood T cell repertoires in COVID-19. Measured with immunoSEQ multiplex PCR; TCRdb has only the in-frame clones, and not every one. The sample yields about 190,000 clones, more than 70% seen once. Material: peripheral blood. These receptor sequences come from a woman aged 40 to 50 who had recovered from COVID-19. Both conserved end residues are part of each CDR3. The order of the fields is clone size, V gene, D gene, J gene, CDR3 DNA, CDR3 protein. The D gene is left open where the match is weak. Clone size is stated in some rows and not others, as once, few, many or a class when expanded.

>-|TRBV25-1|-|TRBJ1-4
TGTGCCAGCAGCGAACTAGGAAGGGACTATGAAAAACTGTTTTTT
CASSELGRDYEKLFF
>once|TRBV7-2|-|TRBJ1-1
TGTGCCAGCAGCTCACCGGGAATAGGGCACACTGAAGCTTTCTTT
CASSSPGIGHTEAFF
>-|TRBV6-1|-|TRBJ1-3
TGTGCCAGCAGTGAAACAGGGATGGGAAACACCATATATTTT
CASSETGMGNTIYF
>-|TRBV28|TRBD2|TRBJ2-1
TGTGCCAGCAGTTCGTATAGCGGGGGTTCTTACAATGAGCAGTTCTTC
CASSSYSGGSYNEQFF
>-|TRBV6-1|-|TRBJ2-3
TGTGCCAGCAGTGAAATGTTGCACTCTCTACGGGGCACAGATACGCAGTATTTT
CASSEMLHSLRGTDTQYF
>-|TRBV7-9|TRBD1|TRBJ2-7
TGTGCCAGCAGCTTATTTGGCAGGGGGATGGCGAGCGAGCAGTACTTC
CASSLFGRGMASEQYF
>-|TRBV18|TRBD2|TRBJ2-2
TGTGCCAGCTCATTGTACACTAGCGGGAGTACCACCGGGGAGCTGTTTTTT
CASSLYTSGSTTGELFF
>-|TRBV5-4|TRBD2|TRBJ2-3
TGTGCCAGCACCCTGGGGGCTCTAGCGGGAGGCACTGATACGCAGTATTTT
CASTLGALAGGTDTQYF
>-|TRBV10-3|TRBD1|TRBJ2-5
TGTGCCATCAGTGAGTACGGACAGGGGGCTAAGACCCAGTACTTC
CAISEYGQGAKTQYF
>-|TRBV6-6|-|TRBJ2-7
TGTGCCAGCAGTTACTTAGAACTAGCCGAGCAGTACTTC
CASSYLELAEQYF
>many|TRBV3-1/TRBV3-2|-|TRBJ1-1
TGTGCCAGCAGCCCCACAGGCCTTGAAGCTTTCTTT
CASSPTGLEAFF
>-|TRBV28|-|TRBJ2-7
TGTGCCAGCAGTTTTAGTACAGTCTCATACTTC
CASSFSTVSYF
>-|TRBV5-8|TRBD2|TRBJ2-3
TGTGCCAGCAGCTTTTATAGCGGGAGGACAGATACGCAGTATTTT
CASSFYSGRTDTQYF
>-|TRBV12-3/TRBV12-4|TRBD2|TRBJ2-7
TGTGCCAGCACGGGGGGGGTATCCAAGCAGTACTTC
CASTGGVSKQYF
>-|TRBV24-1|-|TRBJ2-1
TGTGCCACCGGAGGGTTGGACTACAATGAGCAGTTCTTC
CATGGLDYNEQFF
>-|TRBV19|-|TRBJ2-1
TGTGCCAGTAGTATCTTCGGGATCAACAATGAGCAGTTCTTC
CASSIFGINNEQFF
>-|TRBV6-4|TRBD1|TRBJ1-6
TGTGCCAGCAGTGCCGGGACAGGGGTCAGCTCCTATAATTCACCCCTCCACTTT
CASSAGTGVSSYNSPLHF
>-|TRBV30|-|TRBJ2-7
TGTGCCTGGAGTGTAGATCAGGGTAATGACGAGCAGTACTTC
CAWSVDQGNDEQYF
>-|TRBV6-5|-|TRBJ2-2
TGTGCCAGCTCGCGCCGGGGGAACACCGGGGAGCTGTTTTTT
CASSRRGNTGELFF
>-|TRBV18|-|TRBJ2-2
TGTGCCAGCTCACAGACAGTGTCCAGGGAGCTGTTTTTT
CASSQTVSRELFF
>once|TRBV12-3/TRBV12-4|TRBD1|TRBJ1-2
TGTGCCAGCAGTTCACACAGGGGTGGCTACACCTTC
CASSSHRGGYTF
>-|TRBV3-1/TRBV3-2|TRBD2|TRBJ2-7
TGTGCCAGCAGCCAAGAATTGATAGCGGGACTAGCGGGAGCACGTCCCGAGCAGTACTTC
CASSQELIAGLAGARPEQYF
>-|TRBV27|-|TRBJ2-7
TGTGCCAGCACCCGATCTGGCCATTCCACCTACGAGCAGTACTTC
CASTRSGHSTYEQYF
>-|TRBV6-4|TRBD2|TRBJ2-5
TGTGCCAGCAGTGACCCGACGGGACGCGGGGGGGGCCAAGAGACCCAGTACTTC
CASSDPTGRGGGQETQYF
>once|TRBV28|TRBD1|TRBJ2-1
TGTGCCAGCAGTTTTTGGTTCGGGACAGACAATGAGCAGTTCTTC
CASSFWFGTDNEQFF
>-|TRBV7-6|-|TRBJ2-1
TGTGCCAGCAGCTTGTCAGATCGTTTTGGTGAGCAGTTCTTC
CASSLSDRFGEQFF
>-|TRBV29-1|-|TRBJ1-1
TGCAGCGCGACAGAGTACATGAACACTGAAGCTTTCTTT
CSATEYMNTEAFF
>-|TRBV30|-|TRBJ1-4
TGTGCCTGGAGTGGCGGGATGGAGAGTGTGAGGGAAAAACTGTTTTTT
CAWSGGMESVREKLFF
>-|TRBV24-1|TRBD1|TRBJ1-5
TGTGCCACCAGTGGTAGACAGGGAGCGTTAGGTCAGCCCCAGCATTTT
CATSGRQGALGQPQHF
>-|TRBV5-5|TRBD1|TRBJ2-5
TGTGCCAGCAGCACAAGAAAGGAACAGGGGGATCCTGAGACCCAGTACTTC
CASSTRKEQGDPETQYF
>few|TRBV30|-|TRBJ1-2
TGTGCCTGGAGTATTTCGGGTAGTGGGTACACCTTC
CAWSISGSGYTF
>-|TRBV27|TRBD2|TRBJ2-7
TGTGCCAGCAGTTCCTTAGCGGGAGGACTCTACGAGCAGTACTTC
CASSSLAGGLYEQYF
>-|TRBV5-8|TRBD2|TRBJ2-7
TGTGCCACCCGAACTTTGAGCGGGAGAAGCGAGCAGTACTTC
CATRTLSGRSEQYF
>-|TRBV5-1|TRBD2|TRBJ2-5
TGCGCCAGCATGGGAGGGAGGGCCGGAGAGACCCAGTACTTC
CASMGGRAGETQYF
>-|TRBV7-8|TRBD1|TRBJ2-7
TGTGCCAGCAGCAGAAAAGGGACAGGTACCTACGAGCAGTACTTC
CASSRKGTGTYEQYF
>-|TRBV10-3|-|TRBJ1-5
TGTGCCATCAGCGATGACAGTTCCAATCAGCCCCAGCATTTT
CAISDDSSNQPQHF
>-|TRBV6-5|TRBD2|TRBJ2-1
TGTGCCAGCAGCTCACTAGCGGCGGGGTACAATGAGCAGTTCTTC
CASSSLAAGYNEQFF
>-|TRBV6-2/TRBV6-3|TRBD2|TRBJ2-7
TGTGCCAGCAGTTACACCCTGCAGGCGGGAGGGCGTCGCTCCTACGAGCAGTACTTC
CASSYTLQAGGRRSYEQYF
>-|TRBV3-1/TRBV3-2|-|TRBJ1-5
TGTGCCAGCAGCCAAGGCGGTAAGTGGCAGGGCTTCAATCAGCCCCAGCATTTT
CASSQGGKWQGFNQPQHF
>-|TRBV18|TRBD1|TRBJ1-2
TGTGCCAGCTCACCCCGGACAGGGGGCGTTAGCTATGGCTACACCTTC
CASSPRTGGVSYGYTF
>once|TRBV27|-|TRBJ2-2
TGTGCCAGCAGTTTAGGATGGGGCGGCACCGGGGAGCTGTTTTTT
CASSLGWGGTGELFF
>once|TRBV29-1|TRBD1|TRBJ2-5
TGCAGCTTACGGACAGGGTCAGGAGAGACCCAGTACTTC
CSLRTGSGETQYF
>once|TRBV6-5|TRBD1|TRBJ2-7
TGTGCCAGTTCCATCAGGGGGAGCGCTGACGAGCAGTACTTC
CASSIRGSADEQYF
>-|TRBV5-8|TRBD2|TRBJ2-2
TGTGCCAGCAGCTTGTTTGGCGGGGGGAACACCGGGGAGCTGTTTTTT
CASSLFGGGNTGELFF
>once|TRBV20-1|-|TRBJ2-1
TGCAGTGCTAGTGGTCCCTCGGGCAATGAGCAGTTCTTC
CSASGPSGNEQFF
>-|TRBV4-3|TRBD1|TRBJ2-2
TGCGCCAGCAGCCAAATCTCGACAGGGACCCGGGAGCTGTTTTTT
CASSQISTGTRELFF